Sequencing of this T cell receptor beta chain was carried out in a study of blood T cell repertoires in COVID-19. Study context: Acute and convalescent COVID-19 samples came from the United States, Italy and Spain. In each case, the material was cDNA or gDNA derived from T cells, B-cell-depleted T cells, or PBMCs.

The CDR3 length is 16 residues. V lost 4 bases, J lost 0 bases, and 6 bases stayed unmatched. Germline V gene data show CDR1 as ENHRY and CDR2 as SYGVKD. Authors' processing steps: Researchers report that nucleated cell counts were estimated from reference gene primer amplification. Measured with immunoSEQ multiplex PCR; TCRdb has only the in-frame clones, and not every one. V, J and clone size are those of that table, while D and trimming were read from the DNA. Here the sample spans tens of thousands of clones, about 85% being singletons. This sequence was found in a human donor in a cohort sampled during active COVID-19. V and J are TRBV10-3 and TRBJ2-1, with TRBD1 identical over 7 bases. Sequencing used peripheral blood. The CDR3 region is CAISAREGASYNEQFF. The CDR3 coding sequence is TGTGCCATCAGTGCCCGTGAGGGGGCCTCCTACAATGAGCAGTTCTTC.